This T cell receptor (beta chain) was captured by sequencing in a study of T cell changes during pregnancy in multiple sclerosis (dated 2019 in TCRdb). About the study as a whole: In women with multiple sclerosis, the researchers looked at how the T cell repertoire shifted as pregnancy progressed.

Measured from the cysteine to the phenylalanine, the CDR3 is 14 residues long. The kept DNA is CDR3 alone, 42 bases in frame from the first base. Reading the germline V gene gives CDR1 MNHEY and CDR2 SVGAGI. From V the trimming removes 2 bases and from J it removes 7 bases, while the gene matches leave 3 bases of the junction unaccounted for. A note on this clone: Its specific antigen is unknown. Per-base qualities were not stored, and no clone one base away is much larger.

The method behind the library was the immunoSEQ multiplex PCR assay. TCRdb obtained this table from immuneACCESS and retained in-frame rearrangements with V and J assigned. These tables miss some clones; where compared with another copy, unresolved V genes account for less than half of the shortfall, and the remainder is unexplained. The sample profile shows 35,000 to 55,000 clones; about 92% of them were found once. The top ten clones comprise roughly 2.2% of the sample. The starting material was peripheral blood, obtained in the third trimester of pregnancy. The sequence was obtained from a female donor with multiple sclerosis, enrolled in a pregnancy study. In this chain, TRBV6-5 is recombined with TRBJ2-2; 8 middle bases align to TRBD2. Here the CDR3 is given as CASSYPGGNGELFF. Read as DNA, the sequence is TGTGCCAGCAGTTACCCGGGAGGGAACGGGGAGCTGTTTTTT.